These 10 T cell receptor beta chains originate from one sample sequenced in a study of T cells in women clearing cervical HPV infection. Clones were read by immunoSEQ multiplex PCR, and TCRdb kept only the in-frame ones, dropping some. The data show fewer than 40,000 clones, and the top ten clones hold 6.5% to 8%. Input material: blood buffy coat. These receptors came from a woman aged 18 to 75 with a cervical HPV16 infection that either progressed to CIN3+ or cleared (not recorded which).

Details on this clone: The CDR3 end lies 3 residues beyond the end of the read and is filled in from the germline J gene. The chain couples TRBV19 to TRBJ2-7; the match to TRBD2 covers 8 bases. The germline V gene has CDR1 LNHDA and CDR2 SQIVND (reference sequence). With 4 bases clipped from V and 1 base from J, the junction kept 3 bases outside the gene matches. The length of the CDR3 is 14 residues. The CDR3 loop is CASSTIAGSYEQYF. The CDR3 DNA, read in part, is TGTGCCAGTAGTACCATAGCGGGGTCCTACGAG.

Details on this clone: The read halts 3 residues ahead of the CDR3 end, with the missing end drawn from the germline J gene. The chain uses TRBV20-1 and TRBJ2-3; TRBD1 agrees at 10 bases. Germline V gene lookup returns CDR1 DFQATT and CDR2 SNEGSKA (reference sequence). J lost 2 bases, V lost 5 bases, and 13 bases had no gene match. The length of the CDR3 is 17 residues. The DNA read from the CDR3 is TGCAGTGCTCTTACCGGGACAGGGGAGAGGTACACAGATACG. It specifies CSALTGTGERYTDT. The whole CDR3 sequence reads CSALTGTGERYTDTQYF.

Note on this clone: The read falls 3 residues short of the CDR3 end, and the missing part is taken from the germline J gene. The chain has TRBV19 and TRBJ2-5; a weak D match, TRBD1 (6 bases). V gave up 5 bases and J gave up 5 bases, with 30 bases separating them. CDR3 length: 19 amino acids. From germline, CDR1 is LNHDA and CDR2 SQIVND (reference sequence). The part of the CDR3 DNA that was read is TGTGCCAGTAGTGATCTGGGGGCTACTTTACGCCCGGGTGAGGAGACC. It specifies CASSDLGATLRPGEET. The whole CDR3 sequence is CASSDLGATLRPGEETQYF.

Comment on this clone: The read terminates 3 residues ahead of where the CDR3 ends, so the germline J gene completes it. The chain joins TRBV5-6 to TRBJ1-1; weak D call: TRBD1 (5 bases). The CDR3 loop spans 14 amino acids. Germline V lookup: CDR1 SGHDT, CDR2 YYEEEE. The germline V and J ends were trimmed by 6 bases and 5 bases, with 17 bases remaining between them. The CDR3 sequence is CASNPQGRSTEAFF. Incomplete CDR3 DNA: TGTGCCAGCAACCCGCAGGGAAGATCTACTGAA.

On this clone: The CDR3 goes on 3 residues after the read ends, and that part is filled in from the germline J gene. The J gene is TRBJ2-1, the V gene TRBV6-2 or TRBV6-3; TRBD2 matches 11 bases. Germline V gene data show CDR1 as MNHEY and CDR2 as SVGEGT. CDR3 size: 17 residues. J was trimmed by 4 bases and V by 7 bases; bases with no gene match: 12. CDR3 region: CASTELAGGRFYNEQFF. The sequenced part of the CDR3 DNA is TGTGCCAGCACGGAGCTAGCGGGAGGCCGATTTTACAATGAG.

As concerns this clone: The DNA ends 3 residues before the CDR3 does, and the rest of the CDR3 is filled in from the germline J gene. The chain couples TRBV20-1 to TRBJ1-2; D gene ambiguous. The germline CDR1 and CDR2 sequences are DFQATT and SNEGSKA (reference sequence). Trimming removed 6 bases from V and 4 bases from J, with 15 bases in between. The CDR3 is 13 amino acids. The CDR3 loop is CSAEDGVGYGYTF. The sequenced part of the CDR3 DNA is TGCAGTGCCGAAGACGGGGTGGGCTATGGC.

Concerning this clone itself: The junction departs from the called germline gene at one end, perhaps through a read error. The read gets to within 3 residues of the CDR3 end, and the germline J gene fills in the rest. The chain is built from TRBV6-1 and TRBJ1-2; no reliable D call. CDR3 length: 14 residues. CDR1 and CDR2 from the germline V gene are MNHNS and SASEGT. CDR3 bases read: TGTGCCAGCAGTGAAGGGGTATTTGACTATGGA. As protein: CASSEGVFDYG. The CDR3 in its entirety is CASSEGVFDYGYTF.

Worth noting for this clone: The sequenced fragment ends 3 residues before the CDR3 boundary, so the rest is inferred from the germline J gene. The chain carries TRBV5-6 and TRBJ2-5; tentative D call: TRBD1 (6 bases). The CDR3 sequence is 15 residues long. Germline lookup yields CDR1 SGHDT and CDR2 YYEEEE. V lost 0 bases, J lost 5 bases, and 14 bases lay in between. The CDR3 region is CASSLVSGVTETQYF. The sequenced part of the CDR3 DNA is TGTGCCAGCAGCTTGGTCTCAGGGGTGACGGAGACC.

The sequenced CDR3 bases are TGTGCCAGCAGCGAGGGGGGGGGCTCAGGCACCGGGGAG. Amino acids: CASSEGGGSGTGE. In full, the CDR3 is CASSEGGGSGTGELFF. The V gene is TRBV9, the J gene TRBJ2-2, with TRBD2 as a possible D gene (7 bases). The sequenced fragment ends 3 residues before the CDR3 boundary, so the rest is inferred from the germline J gene. The germline CDR1 and CDR2 sequences are SGDLS and YYNGEE. The CDR3 is 16 amino acids. Trimming shortened V by 3 bases and J by 4 bases, and 16 bases separated the two germline ends. Looking up the rest from reference TRBV9 and TRBJ2-2 gives the full variable domain: DSGVTQTPKHLITATGQRVTLRCSPRSGDLSVYWYQQSLDQGLQFLIQYYNGEERAKGNILERFSAQQFPDLHSELNLSSLELGDSALYFCASSEGGGSGTGELFFGEGSRLTVL.

Notes on this clone: The read finishes 3 residues shy of the CDR3 end, and the germline J gene is used to complete it. The chain combines TRBV7-9 with TRBJ1-4, with TRBD1 matching over 9 bases. Germline V lookup: CDR1 SEHNR, CDR2 FQNEAQ (reference sequence). Trimming removed 5 bases from V and 7 bases from J; junction bases left unmatched: 5. CDR3 length equals 14 residues. This CDR3 reads CASSPDRGGEKLFF. CDR3 DNA (partial): TGTGCCAGCAGCCCGGACAGGGGAGGTGAAAAA.